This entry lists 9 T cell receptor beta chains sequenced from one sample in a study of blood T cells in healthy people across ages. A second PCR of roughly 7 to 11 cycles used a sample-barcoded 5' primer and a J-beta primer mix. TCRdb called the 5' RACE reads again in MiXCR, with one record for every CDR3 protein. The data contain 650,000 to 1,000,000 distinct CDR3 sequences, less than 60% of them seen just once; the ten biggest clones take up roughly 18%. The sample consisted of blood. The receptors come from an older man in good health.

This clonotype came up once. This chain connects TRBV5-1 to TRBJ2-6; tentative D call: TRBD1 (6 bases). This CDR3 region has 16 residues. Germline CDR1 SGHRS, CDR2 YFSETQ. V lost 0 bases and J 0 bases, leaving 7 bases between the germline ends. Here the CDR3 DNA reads TGCGCCAGCAGCTTGGGGGGGCACTCTGGGGCCAACGTCCTGACTTTC. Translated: CASSLGGHSGANVLTF. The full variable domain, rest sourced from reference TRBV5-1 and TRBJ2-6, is KAGVTQTPRYLIKTRGQQVTLSCSPISGHRSVSWYQQTPGQGLQFLFEYFSETQRNKGNFPGRFSGRQFSNSRSEMNVSTLELGDSALYLCASSLGGHSGANVLTFGAGSRLTVL.

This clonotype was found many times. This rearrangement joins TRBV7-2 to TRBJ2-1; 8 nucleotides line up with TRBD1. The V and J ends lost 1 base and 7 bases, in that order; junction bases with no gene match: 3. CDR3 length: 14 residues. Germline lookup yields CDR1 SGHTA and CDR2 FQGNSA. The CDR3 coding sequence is TGTGCCAGCAGCTTAGGACAGGGGAATAATGAGCAGTTCTTC. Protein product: CASSLGQGNNEQFF.

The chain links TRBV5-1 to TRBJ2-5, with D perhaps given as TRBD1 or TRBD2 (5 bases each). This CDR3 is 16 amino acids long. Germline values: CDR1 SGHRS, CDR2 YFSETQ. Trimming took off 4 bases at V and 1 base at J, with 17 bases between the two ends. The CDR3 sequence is CASSVSRDVFQETQYF. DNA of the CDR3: TGCGCCAGCAGCGTCTCCCGGGACGTCTTCCAAGAGACCCAGTACTTC.

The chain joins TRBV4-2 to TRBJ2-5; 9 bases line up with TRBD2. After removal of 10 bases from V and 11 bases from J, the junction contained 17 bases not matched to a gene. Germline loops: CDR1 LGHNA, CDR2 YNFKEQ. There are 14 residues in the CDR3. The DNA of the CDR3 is TGTGCCACCTTTCGCGGCGGGAGGGTGGATGAGCAGTACTTC. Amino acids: CATFRGGRVDEQYF.

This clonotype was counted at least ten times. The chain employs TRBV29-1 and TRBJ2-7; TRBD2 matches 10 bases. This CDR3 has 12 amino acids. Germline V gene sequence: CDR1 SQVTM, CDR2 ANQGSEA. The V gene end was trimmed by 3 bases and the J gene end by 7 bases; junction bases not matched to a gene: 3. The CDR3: CSVELAGAEQYF. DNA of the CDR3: TGCAGCGTTGAGCTAGCGGGAGCTGAGCAGTACTTC.

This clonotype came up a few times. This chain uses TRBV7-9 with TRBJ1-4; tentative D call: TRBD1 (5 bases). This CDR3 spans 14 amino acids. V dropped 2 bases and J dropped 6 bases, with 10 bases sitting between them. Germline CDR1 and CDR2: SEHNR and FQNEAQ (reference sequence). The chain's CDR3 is CASSLSGFDEKLFF. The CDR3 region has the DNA TGTGCCAGCAGCTTATCAGGGTTTGATGAAAAACTGTTTTTT.

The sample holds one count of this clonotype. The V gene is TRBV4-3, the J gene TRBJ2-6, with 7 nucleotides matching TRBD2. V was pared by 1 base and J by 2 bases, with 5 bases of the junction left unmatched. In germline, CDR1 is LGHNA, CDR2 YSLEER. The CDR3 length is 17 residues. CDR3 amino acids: CASSQVGGGAGANVLTF. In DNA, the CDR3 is TGCGCCAGCAGCCAAGTTGGGGGGGGAGCTGGGGCCAACGTCCTGACTTTC.

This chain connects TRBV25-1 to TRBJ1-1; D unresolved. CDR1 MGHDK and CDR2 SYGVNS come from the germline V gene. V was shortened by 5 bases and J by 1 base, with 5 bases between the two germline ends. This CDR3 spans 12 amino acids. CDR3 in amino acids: CASSIGNTEAFF. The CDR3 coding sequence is TGTGCCAGCAGTATAGGGAACACTGAAGCTTTCTTT.

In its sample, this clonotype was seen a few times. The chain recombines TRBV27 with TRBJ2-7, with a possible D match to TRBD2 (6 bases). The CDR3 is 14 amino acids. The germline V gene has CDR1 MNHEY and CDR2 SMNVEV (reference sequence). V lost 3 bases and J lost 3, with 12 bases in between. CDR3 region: CASSLGGTGYEQYF. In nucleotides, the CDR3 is TGTGCCAGCAGTTTGGGCGGGACCGGCTACGAGCAGTACTTC.